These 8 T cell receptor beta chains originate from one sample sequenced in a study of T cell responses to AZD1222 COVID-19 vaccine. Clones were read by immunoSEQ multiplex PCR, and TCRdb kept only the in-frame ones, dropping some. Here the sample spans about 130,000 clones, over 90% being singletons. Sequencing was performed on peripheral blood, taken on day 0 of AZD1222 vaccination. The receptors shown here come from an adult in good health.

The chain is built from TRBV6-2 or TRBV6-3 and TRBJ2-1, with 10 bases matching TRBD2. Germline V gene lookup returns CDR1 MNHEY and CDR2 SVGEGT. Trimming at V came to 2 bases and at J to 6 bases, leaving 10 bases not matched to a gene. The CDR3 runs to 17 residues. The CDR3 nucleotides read TGTGCCAGCAGTTACGACCCGGCAGCGGGAGGGGCCAATGAGCAGTTCTTC. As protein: CASSYDPAAGGANEQFF.

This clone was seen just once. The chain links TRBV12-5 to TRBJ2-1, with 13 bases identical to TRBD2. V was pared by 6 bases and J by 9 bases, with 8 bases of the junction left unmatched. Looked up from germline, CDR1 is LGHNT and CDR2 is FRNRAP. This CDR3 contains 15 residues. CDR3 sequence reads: CASGYGLAGVVEQFF. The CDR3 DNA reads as TGTGCTAGTGGATATGGACTAGCGGGAGTCGTTGAGCAGTTCTTC.

The CDR3: CASSPGRLETQYF. CDR3 DNA sequence: TGTGCCAGCAGCCCCGGCCGGCTGGAGACCCAGTACTTC. The chain has TRBV7-3 and TRBJ2-5; D is uncertain. CDR1 and CDR2 from the germline V gene are SGHTA and FQGTGA. Trimming stripped 5 bases from V and 5 bases from J, with 12 bases between. This CDR3 spans 13 amino acids.

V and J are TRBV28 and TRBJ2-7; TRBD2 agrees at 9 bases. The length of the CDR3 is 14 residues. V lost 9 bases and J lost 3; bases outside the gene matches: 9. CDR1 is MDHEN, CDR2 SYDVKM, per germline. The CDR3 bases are TGTGCCAGTAGTAGGACTAGCGAGAACTACGAGCAGTACTTC. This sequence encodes CASSRTSENYEQYF.

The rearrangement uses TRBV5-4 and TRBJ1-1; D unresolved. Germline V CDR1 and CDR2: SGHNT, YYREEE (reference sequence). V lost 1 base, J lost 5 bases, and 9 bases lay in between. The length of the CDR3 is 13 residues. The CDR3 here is CASSLSEGTEAFF. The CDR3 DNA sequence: TGTGCCAGCAGCTTGTCCGAAGGAACTGAAGCTTTCTTT.

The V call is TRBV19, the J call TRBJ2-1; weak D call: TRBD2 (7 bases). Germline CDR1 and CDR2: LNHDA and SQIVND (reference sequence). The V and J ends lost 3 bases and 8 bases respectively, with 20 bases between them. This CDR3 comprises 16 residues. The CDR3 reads CASSIGGAAGVDEQFF. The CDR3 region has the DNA TGTGCCAGTAGTATTGGGGGGGCTGCTGGTGTAGATGAGCAGTTCTTC.

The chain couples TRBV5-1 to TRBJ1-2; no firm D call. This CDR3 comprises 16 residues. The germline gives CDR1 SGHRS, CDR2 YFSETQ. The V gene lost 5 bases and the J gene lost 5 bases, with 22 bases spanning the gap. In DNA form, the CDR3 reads TGCGCCAGCAGTCAGACCCCAGGTCGGACTATGTATGGCTACACCTTC. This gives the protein CASSQTPGRTMYGYTF.

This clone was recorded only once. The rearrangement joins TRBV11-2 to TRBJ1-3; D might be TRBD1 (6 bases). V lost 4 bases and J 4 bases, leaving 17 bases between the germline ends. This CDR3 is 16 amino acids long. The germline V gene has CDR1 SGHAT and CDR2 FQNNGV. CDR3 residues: CASSSPFPGAGNTIYF. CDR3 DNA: TGTGCCAGCAGCTCACCCTTTCCGGGGGCCGGAAACACCATATATTTT.